This T cell receptor (beta chain) was profiled in a study of response to subunit inactivated influenza vaccine. V lost 7 bases and J lost 6, with 17 bases in between. The CDR3 extends over 13 amino acids. The germline V gene encodes CDR1 SQVTM and CDR2 ANQGSEA. With respect to this clonotype: Antigen specificity is unknown.

The study's findings and limits: Authors suggested few new T cells are recruited by each seasonal influenza vaccination.

In TCRdb, the RT-PCR reads were re-called with MiXCR into one record per CDR3 protein. The sample includes roughly 760,000 distinct CDR3 sequences, about 20% seen only once; the top ten take 10%. This sequence originates from a man aged 50-60 years who received an inactivated influenza vaccine. This specimen consisted of PBMCs from blood, obtained 5 days after vaccination. The rearrangement links TRBV29-1 to TRBJ2-3, with D perhaps TRBD1 (6 bases). Here the CDR3 reads CSAGLAGVDTQYF. CDR3 nucleotides: TGCAGCGCTGGATTGGCAGGGGTGGATACGCAGTATTTT.